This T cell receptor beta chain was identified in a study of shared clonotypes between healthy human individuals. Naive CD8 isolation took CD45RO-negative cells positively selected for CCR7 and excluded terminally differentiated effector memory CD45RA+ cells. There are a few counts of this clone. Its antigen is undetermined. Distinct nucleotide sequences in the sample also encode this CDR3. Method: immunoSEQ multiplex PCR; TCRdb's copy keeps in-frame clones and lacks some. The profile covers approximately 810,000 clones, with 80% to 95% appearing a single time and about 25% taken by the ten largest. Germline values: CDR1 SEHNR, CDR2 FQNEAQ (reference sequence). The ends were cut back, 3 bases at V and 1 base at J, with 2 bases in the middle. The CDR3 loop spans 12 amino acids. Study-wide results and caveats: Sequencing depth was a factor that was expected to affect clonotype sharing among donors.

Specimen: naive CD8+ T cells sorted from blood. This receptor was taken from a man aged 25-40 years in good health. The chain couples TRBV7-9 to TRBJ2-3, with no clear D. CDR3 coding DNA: TGTGCCAGCAGCTTGGGCACAGATACGCAGTATTTT. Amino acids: CASSLGTDTQYF.